This TCR beta chain was identified during a study of vaccination and CD4 T cells after COVID-19. Study overall: Once diagnosed, patients had post-COVID samples drawn a median roughly 100 days later (range 35 to 161).

CDR3 length: 15 residues. Germline CDR1 and CDR2: SGHNT and YENEEA. The V end was cut by 5 bases, the J end by 0 bases, with 14 bases between. TCRdb ran MiXCR on the PCR reads and lists one entry per CDR3 protein. The profile shows about 18,000 distinct CDR3 sequences, 62% of them singletons. The material sequenced was CD4+ T cells from blood, taken before SARS-CoV-2 vaccination. This receptor was taken from a human donor who had recovered from COVID-19. The V gene is TRBV11-3, the J gene TRBJ2-7; perhaps TRBD2 as D (5 bases). CDR3 sequence: CASSLLAESSYEQYF. The CDR3 region has the DNA TGTGCCAGCAGCCTCCTAGCCGAGAGCTCCTACGAGCAGTACTTC.